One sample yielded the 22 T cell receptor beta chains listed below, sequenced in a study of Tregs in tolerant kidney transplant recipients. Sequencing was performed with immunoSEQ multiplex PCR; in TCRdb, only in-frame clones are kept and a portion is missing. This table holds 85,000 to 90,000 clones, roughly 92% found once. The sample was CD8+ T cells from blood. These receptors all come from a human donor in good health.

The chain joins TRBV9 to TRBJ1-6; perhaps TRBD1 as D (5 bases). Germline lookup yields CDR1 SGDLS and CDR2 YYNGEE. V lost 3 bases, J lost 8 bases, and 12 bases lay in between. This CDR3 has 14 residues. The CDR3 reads CASSDRDGDSPLHF. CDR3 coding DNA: TGTGCCAGCAGCGACCGGGACGGAGATTCACCCCTCCACTTT.

CDR3 sequence reads: CSVVRVGANVLTF. The CDR3 DNA sequence: TGCAGCGTCGTAAGGGTTGGGGCCAACGTCCTGACTTTC. The J gene is TRBJ2-6, the V gene TRBV29-1; D remains ambiguous. V was pared by 6 bases and J by 3 bases, with 9 bases between. This CDR3 is 13 amino acids long. Germline-derived CDR1 and CDR2 are SQVTM and ANQGSEA.

The CDR3 here is CASSSPSTENTEAFF. As DNA, the CDR3 is TGTGCCAGCAGTTCCCCGTCGACAGAGAACACTGAAGCTTTCTTT. The chain uses TRBV27 and TRBJ1-1, with D maybe TRBD1 (5 bases). Germline CDR1 MNHEY, CDR2 SMNVEV (reference sequence). CDR3 length equals 15 residues. The V and J ends lost 4 bases and 1 base respectively, with 13 bases between them.

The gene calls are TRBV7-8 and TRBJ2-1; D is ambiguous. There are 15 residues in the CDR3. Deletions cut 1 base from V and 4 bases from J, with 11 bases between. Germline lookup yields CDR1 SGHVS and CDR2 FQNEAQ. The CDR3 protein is CASSLVPEGYNEQFF. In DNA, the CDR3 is TGTGCCAGCAGCTTAGTGCCAGAAGGATACAATGAGCAGTTCTTC.

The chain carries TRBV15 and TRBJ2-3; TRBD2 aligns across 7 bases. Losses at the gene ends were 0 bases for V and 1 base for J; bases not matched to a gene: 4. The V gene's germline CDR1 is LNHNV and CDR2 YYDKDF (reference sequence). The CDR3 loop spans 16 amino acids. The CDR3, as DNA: TGTGCCACCAGCAGAGATCGGGGGGTGGGCACAGATACGCAGTATTTT. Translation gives CATSRDRGVGTDTQYF.

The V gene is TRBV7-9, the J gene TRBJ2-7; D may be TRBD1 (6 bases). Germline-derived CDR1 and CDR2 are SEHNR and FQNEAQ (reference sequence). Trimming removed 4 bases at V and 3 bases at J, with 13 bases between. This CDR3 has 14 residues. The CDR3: CASSSSTGIYEQYF. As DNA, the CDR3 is TGTGCCAGCAGCTCCTCAACAGGGATCTACGAGCAGTACTTC.

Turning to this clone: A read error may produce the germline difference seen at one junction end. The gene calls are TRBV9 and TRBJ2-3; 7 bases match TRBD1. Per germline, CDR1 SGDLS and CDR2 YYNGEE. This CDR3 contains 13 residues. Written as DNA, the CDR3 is TGTGCCAGCAGCGAAATCCGGGACAGACCCTCCCATTTT. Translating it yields CASSEIRDRPSHF.

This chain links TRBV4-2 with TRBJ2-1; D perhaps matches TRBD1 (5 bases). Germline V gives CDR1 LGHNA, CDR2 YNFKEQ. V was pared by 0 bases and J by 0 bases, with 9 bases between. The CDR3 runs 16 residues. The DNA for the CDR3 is TGTGCCAGCAGCCAAGATAGCCAGGGCTCCTACAATGAGCAGTTCTTC. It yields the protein CASSQDSQGSYNEQFF.

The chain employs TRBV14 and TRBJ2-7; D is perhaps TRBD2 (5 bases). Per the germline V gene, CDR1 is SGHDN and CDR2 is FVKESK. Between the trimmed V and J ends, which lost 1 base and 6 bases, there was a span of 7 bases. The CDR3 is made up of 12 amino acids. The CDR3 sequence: CASSQAAGEQYF. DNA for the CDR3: TGTGCCAGCAGCCAAGCTGCGGGCGAGCAGTACTTC.

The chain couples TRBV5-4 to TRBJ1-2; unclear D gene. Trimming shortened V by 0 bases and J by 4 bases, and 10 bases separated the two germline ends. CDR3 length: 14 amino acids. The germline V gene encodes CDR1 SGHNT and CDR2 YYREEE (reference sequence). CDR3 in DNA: TGTGCCAGCAGCTTGGGCGGAGGGTCCTATGGCTACACCTTC. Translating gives CASSLGGGSYGYTF.

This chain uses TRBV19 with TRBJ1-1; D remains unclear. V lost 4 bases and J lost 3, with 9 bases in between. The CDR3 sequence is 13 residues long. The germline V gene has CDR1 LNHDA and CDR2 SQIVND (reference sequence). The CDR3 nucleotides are TGTGCCAGTAGTAGCCCTTGGGACACTGAAGCTTTCTTT. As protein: CASSSPWDTEAFF.

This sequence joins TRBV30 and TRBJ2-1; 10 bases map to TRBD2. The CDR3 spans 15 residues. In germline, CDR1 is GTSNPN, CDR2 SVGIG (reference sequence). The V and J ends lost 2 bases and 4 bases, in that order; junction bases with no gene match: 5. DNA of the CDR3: TGTGCCTGGAGTCCGAGCGGGAGGGCTTACAATGAGCAGTTCTTC. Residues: CAWSPSGRAYNEQFF.

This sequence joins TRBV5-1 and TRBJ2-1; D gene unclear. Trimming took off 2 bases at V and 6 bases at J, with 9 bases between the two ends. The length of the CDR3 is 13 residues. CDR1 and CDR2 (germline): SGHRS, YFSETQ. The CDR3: CASSFELVNEQFF. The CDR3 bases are TGCGCCAGCAGCTTCGAGCTAGTCAATGAGCAGTTCTTC.

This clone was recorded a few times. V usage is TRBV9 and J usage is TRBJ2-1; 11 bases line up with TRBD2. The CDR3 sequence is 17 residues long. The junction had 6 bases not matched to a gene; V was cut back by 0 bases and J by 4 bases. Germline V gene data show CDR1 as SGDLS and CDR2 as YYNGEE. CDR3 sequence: CASSVGLAGPPYNEQFF. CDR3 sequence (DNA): TGTGCCAGCAGCGTAGGACTAGCGGGACCCCCTTACAATGAGCAGTTCTTC.

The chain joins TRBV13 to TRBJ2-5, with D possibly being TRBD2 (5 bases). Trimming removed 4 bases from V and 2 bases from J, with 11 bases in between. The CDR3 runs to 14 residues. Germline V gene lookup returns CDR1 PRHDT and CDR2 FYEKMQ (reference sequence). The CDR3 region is CASSSPGGQETQYF. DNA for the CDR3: TGTGCCAGCAGCTCCCCAGGAGGTCAAGAGACCCAGTACTTC.

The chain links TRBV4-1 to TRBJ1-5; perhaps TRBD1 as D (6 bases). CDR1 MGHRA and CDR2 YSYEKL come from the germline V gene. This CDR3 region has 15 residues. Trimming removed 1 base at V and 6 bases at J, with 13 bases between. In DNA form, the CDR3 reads TGCGCCAGCAGCCAAGGTGGAGGGGGAAGTCAGCCCCAGCATTTT. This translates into CASSQGGGGSQPQHF.

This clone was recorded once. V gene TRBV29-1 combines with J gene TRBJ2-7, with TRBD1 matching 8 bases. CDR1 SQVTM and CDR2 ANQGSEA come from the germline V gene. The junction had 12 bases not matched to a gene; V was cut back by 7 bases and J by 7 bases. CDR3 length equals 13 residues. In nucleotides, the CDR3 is TGCAGCGCACGGACAGGGATGGTATGGGAGCAGTACTTC. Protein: CSARTGMVWEQYF.

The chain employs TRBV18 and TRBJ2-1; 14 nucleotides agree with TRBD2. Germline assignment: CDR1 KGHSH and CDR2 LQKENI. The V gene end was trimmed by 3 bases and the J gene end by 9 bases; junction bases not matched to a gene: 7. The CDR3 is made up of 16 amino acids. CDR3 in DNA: TGTGCCAGCTCACCTCGGACTAGCGGGGGGCTGGGTGAGCAGTTCTTC. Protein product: CASSPRTSGGLGEQFF.

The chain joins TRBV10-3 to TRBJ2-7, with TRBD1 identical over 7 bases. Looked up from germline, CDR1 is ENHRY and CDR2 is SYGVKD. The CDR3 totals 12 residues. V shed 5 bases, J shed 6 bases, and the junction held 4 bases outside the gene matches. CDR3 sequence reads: CAISWAGGEQYF. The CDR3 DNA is TGTGCCATCAGTTGGGCAGGGGGCGAGCAGTACTTC.

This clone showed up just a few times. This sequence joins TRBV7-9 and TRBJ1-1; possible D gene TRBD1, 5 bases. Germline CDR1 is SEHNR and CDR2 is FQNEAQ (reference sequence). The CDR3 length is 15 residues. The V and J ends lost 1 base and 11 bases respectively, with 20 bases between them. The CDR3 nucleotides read TGTGCCAGCAGCTTAGAGGGGCGGGGGGAACGTAGCGCTTTCTTT. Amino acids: CASSLEGRGERSAFF.

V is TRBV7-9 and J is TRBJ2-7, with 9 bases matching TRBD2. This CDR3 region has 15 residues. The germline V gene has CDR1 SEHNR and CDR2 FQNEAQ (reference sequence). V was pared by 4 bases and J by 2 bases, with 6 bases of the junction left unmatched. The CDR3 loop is CASSSGLALPYEQYF. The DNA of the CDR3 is TGTGCCAGCAGCTCCGGACTAGCGCTTCCCTACGAGCAGTACTTC.

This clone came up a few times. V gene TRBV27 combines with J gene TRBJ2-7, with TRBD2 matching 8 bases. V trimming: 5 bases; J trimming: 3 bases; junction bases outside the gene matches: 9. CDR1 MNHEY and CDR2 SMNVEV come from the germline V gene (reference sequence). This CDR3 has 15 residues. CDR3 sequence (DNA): TGTGCCAGCAGTCCACTGTCCGGGACTAGCTACGAGCAGTACTTC. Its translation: CASSPLSGTSYEQYF.